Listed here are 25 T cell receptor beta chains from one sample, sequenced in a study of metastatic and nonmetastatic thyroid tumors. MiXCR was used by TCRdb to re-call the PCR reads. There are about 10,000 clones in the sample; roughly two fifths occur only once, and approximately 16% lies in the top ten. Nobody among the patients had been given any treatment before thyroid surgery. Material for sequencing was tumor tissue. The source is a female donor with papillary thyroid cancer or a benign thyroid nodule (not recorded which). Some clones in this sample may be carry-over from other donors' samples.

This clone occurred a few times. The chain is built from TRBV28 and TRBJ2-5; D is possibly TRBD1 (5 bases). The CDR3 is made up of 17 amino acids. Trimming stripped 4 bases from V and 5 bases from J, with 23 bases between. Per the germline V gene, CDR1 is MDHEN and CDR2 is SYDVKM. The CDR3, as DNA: TGTGCCAGCAGTTCTTTCGGATTCGGCAGGGTATTGGAGACCCAGTACTTC. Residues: CASSSFGFGRVLETQYF. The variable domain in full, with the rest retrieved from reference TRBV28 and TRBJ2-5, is DVKVTQSSRYLVKRTGEKVFLECVQDMDHENMFWYRQDPGLGLRLIYFSYDVKMKEKGDIPEGYSVSREKKERFSLILESASTNQTSMYLCASSSFGFGRVLETQYFGPGTRLLVL.

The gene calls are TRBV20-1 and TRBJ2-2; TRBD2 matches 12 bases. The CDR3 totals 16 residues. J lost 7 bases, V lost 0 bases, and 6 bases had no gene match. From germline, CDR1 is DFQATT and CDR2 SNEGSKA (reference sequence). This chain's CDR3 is CSARDASGRDVGELFF. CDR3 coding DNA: TGCAGTGCTAGAGATGCTAGCGGGAGGGACGTCGGGGAGCTGTTTTTT.

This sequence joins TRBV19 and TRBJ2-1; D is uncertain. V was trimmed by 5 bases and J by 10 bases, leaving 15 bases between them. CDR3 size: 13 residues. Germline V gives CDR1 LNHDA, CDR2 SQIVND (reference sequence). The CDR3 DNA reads TGTGCCAGTAGTCTTCGGAGTGGATCGGAGCAGTTCTTC. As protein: CASSLRSGSEQFF.

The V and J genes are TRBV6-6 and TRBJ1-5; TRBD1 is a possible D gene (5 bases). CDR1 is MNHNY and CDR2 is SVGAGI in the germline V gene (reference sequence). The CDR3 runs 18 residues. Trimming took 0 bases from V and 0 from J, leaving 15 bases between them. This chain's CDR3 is CASSYSRRDFNSNQPQHF. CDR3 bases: TGTGCCAGCAGTTACTCCCGCAGGGACTTTAATAGCAATCAGCCCCAGCATTTT.

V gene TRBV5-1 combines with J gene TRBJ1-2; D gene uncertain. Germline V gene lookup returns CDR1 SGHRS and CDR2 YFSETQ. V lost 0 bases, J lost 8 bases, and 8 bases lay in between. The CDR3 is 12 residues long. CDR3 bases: TGCGCCAGCAGCTTGGCCATGGAGGGCTACACCTTC. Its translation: CASSLAMEGYTF.

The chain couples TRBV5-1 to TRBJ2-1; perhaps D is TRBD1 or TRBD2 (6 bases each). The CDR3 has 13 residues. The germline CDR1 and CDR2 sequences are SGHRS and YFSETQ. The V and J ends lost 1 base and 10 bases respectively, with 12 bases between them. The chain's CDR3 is CASSLNGGNEQFF. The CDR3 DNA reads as TGCGCCAGCAGCTTGAACGGGGGCAACGAGCAGTTCTTC.

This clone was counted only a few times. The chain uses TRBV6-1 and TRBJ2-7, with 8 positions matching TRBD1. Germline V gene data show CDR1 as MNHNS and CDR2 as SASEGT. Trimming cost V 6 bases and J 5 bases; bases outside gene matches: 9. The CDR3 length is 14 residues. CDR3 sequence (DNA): TGTGCCAGCAGGGAGACAGGGGCTGGAAACGAGCAGTACTTC. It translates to CASRETGAGNEQYF.

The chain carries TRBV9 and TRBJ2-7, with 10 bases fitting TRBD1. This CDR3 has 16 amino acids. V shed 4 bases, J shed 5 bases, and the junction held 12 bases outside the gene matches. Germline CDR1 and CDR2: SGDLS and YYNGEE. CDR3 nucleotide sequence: TGTGCCAGCAGCCCATTTCCGGACAGGGGGAAGAACGAGCAGTACTTC. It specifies CASSPFPDRGKNEQYF.

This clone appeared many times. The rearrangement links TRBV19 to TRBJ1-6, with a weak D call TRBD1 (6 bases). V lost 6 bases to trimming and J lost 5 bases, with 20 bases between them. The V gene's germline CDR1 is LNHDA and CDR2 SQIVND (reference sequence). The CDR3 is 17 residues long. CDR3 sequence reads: CASSLTRGTNDNSPLHF. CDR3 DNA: TGTGCCAGTAGCCTGACCCGTGGGACAAACGATAATTCACCCCTCCACTTT.

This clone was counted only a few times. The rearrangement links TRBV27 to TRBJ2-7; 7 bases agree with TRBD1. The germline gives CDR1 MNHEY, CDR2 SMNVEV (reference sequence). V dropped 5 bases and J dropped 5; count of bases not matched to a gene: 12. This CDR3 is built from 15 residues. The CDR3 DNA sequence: TGTGCCAGCAGTGCCACACGACAGGGAGTGAACGAGCAGTACTTC. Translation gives CASSATRQGVNEQYF.

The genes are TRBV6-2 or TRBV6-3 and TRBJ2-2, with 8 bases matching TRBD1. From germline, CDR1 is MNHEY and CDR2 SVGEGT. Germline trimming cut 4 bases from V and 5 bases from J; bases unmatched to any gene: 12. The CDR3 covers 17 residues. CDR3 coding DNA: TGTGCCAGCAGTTTCCCTCCAGGGGGCGGATATACCGGGGAGCTGTTTTTT. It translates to CASSFPPGGGYTGELFF.

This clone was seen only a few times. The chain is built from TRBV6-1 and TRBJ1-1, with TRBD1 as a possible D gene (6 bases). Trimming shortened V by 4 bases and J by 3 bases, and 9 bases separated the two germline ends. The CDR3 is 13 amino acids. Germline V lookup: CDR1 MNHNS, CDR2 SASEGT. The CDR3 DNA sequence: TGTGCCAGCAGTGGAACAGGGTACACTGAAGCTTTCTTT. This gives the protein CASSGTGYTEAFF.

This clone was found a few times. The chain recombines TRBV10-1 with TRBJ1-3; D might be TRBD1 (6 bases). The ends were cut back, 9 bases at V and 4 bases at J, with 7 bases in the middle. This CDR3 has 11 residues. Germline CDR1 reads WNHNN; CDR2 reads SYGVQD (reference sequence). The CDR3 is CASGQGNTIYF. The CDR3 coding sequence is TGCGCCAGTGGACAGGGAAACACCATATATTTT.

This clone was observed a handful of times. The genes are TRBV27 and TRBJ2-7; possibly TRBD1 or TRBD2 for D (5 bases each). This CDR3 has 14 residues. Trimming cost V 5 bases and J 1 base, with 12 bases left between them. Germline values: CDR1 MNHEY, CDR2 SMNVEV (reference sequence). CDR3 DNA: TGTGCCAGCAGTCTACGGGACCTATCCTACGAGCAGTACTTC. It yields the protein CASSLRDLSYEQYF.

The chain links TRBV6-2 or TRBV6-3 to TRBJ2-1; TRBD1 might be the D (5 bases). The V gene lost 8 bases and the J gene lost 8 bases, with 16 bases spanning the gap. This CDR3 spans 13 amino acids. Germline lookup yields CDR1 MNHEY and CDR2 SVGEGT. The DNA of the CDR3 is TGTGCCAGCGGGATCCGACAGAAGGATGAGCAGTTCTTC. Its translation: CASGIRQKDEQFF.

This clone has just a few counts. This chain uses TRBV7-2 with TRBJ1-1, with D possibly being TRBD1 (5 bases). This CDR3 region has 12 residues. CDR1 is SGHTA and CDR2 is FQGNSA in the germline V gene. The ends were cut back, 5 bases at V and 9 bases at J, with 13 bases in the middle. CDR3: CASSRPGQKAFF. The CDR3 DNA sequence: TGTGCCAGCAGCCGACCGGGGCAGAAAGCTTTCTTT.

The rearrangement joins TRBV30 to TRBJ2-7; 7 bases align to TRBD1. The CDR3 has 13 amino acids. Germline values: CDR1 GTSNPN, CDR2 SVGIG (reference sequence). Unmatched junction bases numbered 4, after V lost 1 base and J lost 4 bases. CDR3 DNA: TGTGCCTGGAGTGGACAGGGATGGTACGAGCAGTACTTC. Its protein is CAWSGQGWYEQYF.

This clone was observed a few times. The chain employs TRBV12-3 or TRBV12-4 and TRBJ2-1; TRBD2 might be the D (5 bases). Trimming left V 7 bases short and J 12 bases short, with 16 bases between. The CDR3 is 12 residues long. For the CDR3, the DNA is TGTGCCAGCACTCGAGGAGAGGGCGGGCAGTTCTTC. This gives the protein CASTRGEGGQFF.

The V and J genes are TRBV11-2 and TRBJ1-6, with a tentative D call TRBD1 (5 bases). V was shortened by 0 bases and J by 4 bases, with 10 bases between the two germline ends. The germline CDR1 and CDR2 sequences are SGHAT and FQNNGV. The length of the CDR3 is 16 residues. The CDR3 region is CASSLDAGSYNSPLHF. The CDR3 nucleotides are TGTGCCAGCAGCTTAGATGCAGGGTCATATAATTCACCCCTCCACTTT.

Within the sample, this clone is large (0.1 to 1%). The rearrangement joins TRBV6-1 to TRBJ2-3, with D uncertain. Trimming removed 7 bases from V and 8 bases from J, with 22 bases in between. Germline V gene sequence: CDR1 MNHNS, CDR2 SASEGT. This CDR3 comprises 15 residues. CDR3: CASMSEFRAAATQYF. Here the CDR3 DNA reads TGTGCCAGCATGTCGGAGTTTAGGGCGGCTGCTACGCAGTATTTT.

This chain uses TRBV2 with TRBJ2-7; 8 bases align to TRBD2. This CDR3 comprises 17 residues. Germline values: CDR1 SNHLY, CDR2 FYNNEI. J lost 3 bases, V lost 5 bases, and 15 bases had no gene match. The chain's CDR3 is CASSSPFTGGGYYEQYF. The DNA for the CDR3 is TGTGCCAGCAGTTCCCCCTTTACCGGGGGGGGCTACTACGAGCAGTACTTC. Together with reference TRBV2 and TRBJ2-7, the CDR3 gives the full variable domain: EPEVTQTPSHQVTQMGQEVILRCVPISNHLYFYWYRQILGQKVEFLVSFYNNEISEKSEIFDDQFSVERPDGSNFTLKIRSTKLEDSAMYFCASSSPFTGGGYYEQYFGPGTRLTVT.

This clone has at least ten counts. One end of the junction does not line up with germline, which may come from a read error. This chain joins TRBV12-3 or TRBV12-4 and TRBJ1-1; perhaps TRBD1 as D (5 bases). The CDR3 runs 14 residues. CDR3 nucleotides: TGTGCCAGCAGCTTAGGGGCTCTGAACACTGAAGCTTTCTTT. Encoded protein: CASSLGALNTEAFF.

The DNA of the CDR3 is TGTGCCATCAGTGAGTCGAATCACCGGCGGGGGGGCTACAATGAGCAGTTCTTC. Translation gives CAISESNHRRGGYNEQFF. The chain joins TRBV10-3 to TRBJ2-1, with 9 bases identical to TRBD2. In germline, CDR1 is ENHRY, CDR2 SYGVKD. Trimming at V came to 0 bases and at J to 3 bases, leaving 9 bases not matched to a gene. The CDR3 runs 18 residues.

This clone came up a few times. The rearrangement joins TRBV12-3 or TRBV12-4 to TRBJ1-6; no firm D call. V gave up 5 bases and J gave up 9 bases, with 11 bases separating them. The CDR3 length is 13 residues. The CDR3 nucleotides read TGTGCCAGCAGTCCCGGCCCCGGTTCACCCCTCCACTTT. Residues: CASSPGPGSPLHF.

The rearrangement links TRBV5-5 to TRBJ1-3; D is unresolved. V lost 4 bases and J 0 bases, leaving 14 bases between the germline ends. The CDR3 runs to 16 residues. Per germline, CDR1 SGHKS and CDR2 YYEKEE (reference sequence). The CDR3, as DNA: TGTGCCAGCAGCCTCTTGAGGTCGAGCTCTGGAAACACCATATATTTT. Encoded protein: CASSLLRSSSGNTIYF.